This TCR beta chain was identified in a study of identifying expanded T cells in peripheral blood. General observations from the study: Technical replicates showed roughly 1.2 changed clones; around 2 weeks about 16; four weeks 19. Clone count variance between roughly two-week samples rose with total template count.

Some clones are missing from TCRdb's copy, which holds only in-frame ones; the method was immunoSEQ multiplex PCR. The table shows approximately 91,000 clones, with approximately 90% occurring only once. Germline V CDR1 and CDR2: LNHDA, SQIVND (reference sequence). V shed 7 bases and J shed 4 bases, with 16 bases lying between them. This CDR3 is built from 14 residues. Healthy donors had no documented immune events, such as infections, while sampled. On this clone itself: No antigen is known for it.

This receptor was obtained from a person aged 18 to 75 in good health. Sequenced sample: blood. The chain is built from TRBV19 and TRBJ1-2, with D unclear. The chain's CDR3 is CASTAEDRVYGYTF. CDR3 sequence (DNA): TGTGCCAGTACCGCGGAGGACCGGGTCTATGGCTACACCTTC.